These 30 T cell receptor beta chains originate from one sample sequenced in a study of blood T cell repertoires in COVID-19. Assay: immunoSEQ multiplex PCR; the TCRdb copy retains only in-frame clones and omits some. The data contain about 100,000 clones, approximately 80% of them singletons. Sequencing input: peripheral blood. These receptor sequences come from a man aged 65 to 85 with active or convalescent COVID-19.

The CDR3 DNA follows: TGTGCCAGCAGGGGACTCCAATTCGAGCAGTACTTC. As protein: CASRGLQFEQYF. J is TRBJ2-7 and V is TRBV2; the D gene is possibly TRBD2 (6 bases). The ends were cut back, 6 bases at V and 6 bases at J, with 12 bases in the middle. The germline CDR1 and CDR2 sequences are SNHLY and FYNNEI. The CDR3 runs 12 residues.

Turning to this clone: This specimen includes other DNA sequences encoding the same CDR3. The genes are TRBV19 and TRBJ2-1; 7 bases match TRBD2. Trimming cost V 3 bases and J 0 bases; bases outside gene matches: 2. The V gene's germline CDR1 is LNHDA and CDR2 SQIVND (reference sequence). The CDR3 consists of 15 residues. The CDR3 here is CASSMGGGSYNEQFF. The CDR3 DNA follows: TGTGCCAGTAGTATGGGCGGGGGCTCCTACAATGAGCAGTTCTTC.

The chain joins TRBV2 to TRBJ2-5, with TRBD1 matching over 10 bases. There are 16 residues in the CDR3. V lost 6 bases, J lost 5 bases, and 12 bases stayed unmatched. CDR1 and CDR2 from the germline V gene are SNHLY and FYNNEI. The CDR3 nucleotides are TGTGCCAGCAGGGGGGGTCCCGGGACAGGGGCGGAGACCCAGTACTTC. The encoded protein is CASRGGPGTGAETQYF. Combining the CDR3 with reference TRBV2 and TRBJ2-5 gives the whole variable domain EPEVTQTPSHQVTQMGQEVILRCVPISNHLYFYWYRQILGQKVEFLVSFYNNEISEKSEIFDDQFSVERPDGSNFTLKIRSTKLEDSAMYFCASRGGPGTGAETQYFGPGTRLLVL.

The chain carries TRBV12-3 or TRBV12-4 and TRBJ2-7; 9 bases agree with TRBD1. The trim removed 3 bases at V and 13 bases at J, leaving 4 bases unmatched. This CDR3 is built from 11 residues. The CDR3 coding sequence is TGTGCCAGCAGTTTGGGACAGGGCGACTACTTC. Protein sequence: CASSLGQGDYF.

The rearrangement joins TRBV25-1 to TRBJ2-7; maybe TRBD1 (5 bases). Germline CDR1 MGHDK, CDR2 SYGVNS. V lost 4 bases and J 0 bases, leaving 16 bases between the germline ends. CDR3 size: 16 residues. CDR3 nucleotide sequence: TGTGCCAGCAGTGCCCTAGGGGCAGGGTACTCCTACGAGCAGTACTTC. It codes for CASSALGAGYSYEQYF.

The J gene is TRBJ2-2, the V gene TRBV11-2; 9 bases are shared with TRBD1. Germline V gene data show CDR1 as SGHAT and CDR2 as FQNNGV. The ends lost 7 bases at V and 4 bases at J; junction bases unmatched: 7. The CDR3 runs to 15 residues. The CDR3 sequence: CASTRTGASTGELFF. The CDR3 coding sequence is TGTGCCAGCACGAGGACAGGGGCTTCCACCGGGGAGCTGTTTTTT.

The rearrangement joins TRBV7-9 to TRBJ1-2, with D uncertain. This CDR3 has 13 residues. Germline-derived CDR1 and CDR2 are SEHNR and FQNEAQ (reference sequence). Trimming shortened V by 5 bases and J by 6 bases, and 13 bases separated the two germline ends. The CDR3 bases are TGTGCCAGCAGCCGCCCAACCATAGATGGCTACACCTTC. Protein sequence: CASSRPTIDGYTF. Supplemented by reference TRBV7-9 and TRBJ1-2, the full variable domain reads DTGVSQNPRHKITKRGQNVTFRCDPISEHNRLYWYRQTLGQGPEFLTYFQNEAQLEKSRLLSDRFSAERPKGSFSTLEIQRTEQGDSAMYLCASSRPTIDGYTFGSGTRLTVV.

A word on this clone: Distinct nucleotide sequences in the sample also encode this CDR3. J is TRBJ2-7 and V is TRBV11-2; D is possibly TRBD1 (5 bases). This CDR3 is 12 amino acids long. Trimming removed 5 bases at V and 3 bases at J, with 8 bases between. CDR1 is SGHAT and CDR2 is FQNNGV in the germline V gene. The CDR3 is CASSLTGYEQYF. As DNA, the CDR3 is TGTGCCAGCAGCCTAACAGGCTACGAGCAGTACTTC.

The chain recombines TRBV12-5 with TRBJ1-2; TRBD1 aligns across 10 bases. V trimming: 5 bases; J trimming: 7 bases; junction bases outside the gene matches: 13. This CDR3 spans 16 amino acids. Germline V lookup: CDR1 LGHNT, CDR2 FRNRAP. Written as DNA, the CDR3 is TGTGCTAGTGGTGAGCGACCCTCCCGGGACAGGGGTGGCTACACCTTC. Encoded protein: CASGERPSRDRGGYTF.

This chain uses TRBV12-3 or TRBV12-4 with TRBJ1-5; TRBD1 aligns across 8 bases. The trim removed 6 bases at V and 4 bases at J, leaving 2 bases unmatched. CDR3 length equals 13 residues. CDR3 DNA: TGTGCCAGCAGCCGGACAGGGAATCAGCCCCAGCATTTT. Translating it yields CASSRTGNQPQHF.

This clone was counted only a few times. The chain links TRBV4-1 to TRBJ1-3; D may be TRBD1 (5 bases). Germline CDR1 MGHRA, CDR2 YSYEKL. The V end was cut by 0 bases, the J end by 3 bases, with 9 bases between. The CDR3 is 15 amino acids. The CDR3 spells CASSQDWGVGNTIYF. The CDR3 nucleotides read TGCGCCAGCAGCCAAGATTGGGGGGTTGGAAACACCATATATTTT.

CDR3: CASNQGLAGGVYEQYF. The DNA for the CDR3 is TGTGCCAGCAATCAAGGACTAGCGGGAGGGGTCTACGAGCAGTACTTC. The V and J genes are TRBV2 and TRBJ2-7, with 15 bases lining up with TRBD2. CDR1 is SNHLY and CDR2 is FYNNEI in the germline V gene. V lost 7 bases to trimming and J lost 3 bases; unmatched junction nucleotides: 7. This CDR3 has 16 residues.

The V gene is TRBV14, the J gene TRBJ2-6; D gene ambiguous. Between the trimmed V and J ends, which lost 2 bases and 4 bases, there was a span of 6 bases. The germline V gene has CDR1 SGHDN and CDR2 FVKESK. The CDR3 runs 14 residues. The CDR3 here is CASSQTAGANVLTF. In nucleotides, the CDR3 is TGTGCCAGCAGCCAAACTGCCGGGGCCAACGTCCTGACTTTC.

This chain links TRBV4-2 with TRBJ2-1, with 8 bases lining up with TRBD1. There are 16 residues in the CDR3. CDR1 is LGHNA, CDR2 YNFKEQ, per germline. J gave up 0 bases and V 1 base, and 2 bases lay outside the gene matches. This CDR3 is CASSQGDRGSYNEQFF. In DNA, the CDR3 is TGTGCCAGCAGCCAAGGTGACAGGGGCTCCTACAATGAGCAGTTCTTC.

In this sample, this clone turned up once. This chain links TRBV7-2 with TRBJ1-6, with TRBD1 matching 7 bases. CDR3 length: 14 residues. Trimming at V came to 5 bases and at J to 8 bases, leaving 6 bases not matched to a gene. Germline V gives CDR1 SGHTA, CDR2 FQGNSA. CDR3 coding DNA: TGTGCCAGCAGCCCAGGGGGTCGGTATTCACCCCTCCACTTT. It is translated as CASSPGGRYSPLHF.

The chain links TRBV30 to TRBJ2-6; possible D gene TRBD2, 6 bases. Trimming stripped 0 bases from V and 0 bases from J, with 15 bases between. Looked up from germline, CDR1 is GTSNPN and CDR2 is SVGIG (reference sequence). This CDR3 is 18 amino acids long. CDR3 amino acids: CAWSVRAGRNSGANVLTF. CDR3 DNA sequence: TGTGCCTGGAGTGTACGGGCGGGGAGGAACTCTGGGGCCAACGTCCTGACTTTC.

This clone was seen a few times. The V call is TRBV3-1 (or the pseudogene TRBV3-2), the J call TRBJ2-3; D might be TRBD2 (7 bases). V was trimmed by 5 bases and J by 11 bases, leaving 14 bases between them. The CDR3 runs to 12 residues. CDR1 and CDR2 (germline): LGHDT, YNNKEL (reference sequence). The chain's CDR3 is CASSATGREQYF. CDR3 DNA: TGTGCCAGCAGCGCAACAGGGAGGGAGCAGTATTTT.

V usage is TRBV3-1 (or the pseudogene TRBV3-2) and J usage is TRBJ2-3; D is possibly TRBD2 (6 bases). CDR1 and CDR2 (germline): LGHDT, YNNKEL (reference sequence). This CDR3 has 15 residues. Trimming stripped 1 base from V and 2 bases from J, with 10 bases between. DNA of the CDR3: TGTGCCAGCAGCCAAGGAGTGGGACTCACAGATACGCAGTATTTT. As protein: CASSQGVGLTDTQYF.

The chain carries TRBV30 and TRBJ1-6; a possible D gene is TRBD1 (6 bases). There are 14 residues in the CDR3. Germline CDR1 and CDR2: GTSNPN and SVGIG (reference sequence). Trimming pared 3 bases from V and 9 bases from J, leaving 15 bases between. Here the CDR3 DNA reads TGTGCCTGGAGGCAGCAGGGGCTAGGTTCACCCCTCCACTTT. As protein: CAWRQQGLGSPLHF.

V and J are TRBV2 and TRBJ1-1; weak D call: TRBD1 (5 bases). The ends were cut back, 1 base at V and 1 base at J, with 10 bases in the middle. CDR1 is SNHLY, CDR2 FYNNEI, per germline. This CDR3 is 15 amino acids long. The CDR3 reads CASSEEVRANTEAFF. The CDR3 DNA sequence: TGTGCCAGCAGTGAAGAGGTCAGGGCGAACACTGAAGCTTTCTTT.

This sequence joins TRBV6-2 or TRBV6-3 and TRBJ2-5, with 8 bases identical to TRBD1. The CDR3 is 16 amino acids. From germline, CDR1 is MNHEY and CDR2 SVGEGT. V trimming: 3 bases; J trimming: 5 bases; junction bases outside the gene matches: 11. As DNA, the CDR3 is TGTGCCAGCAGTTATAACGGACAGGGCCCGGAGGAGACCCAGTACTTC. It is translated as CASSYNGQGPEETQYF.

The CDR3 bases are TGTGCCATGGGACAGGGGAGCACAGATACGCAGTATTTT. It codes for CAMGQGSTDTQYF. The chain employs TRBV10-3 and TRBJ2-3; 10 bases map to TRBD1. This CDR3 region has 13 residues. J gave up 0 bases and V 9 bases, and 0 bases lay outside the gene matches. CDR1 and CDR2 from the germline V gene are ENHRY and SYGVKD.

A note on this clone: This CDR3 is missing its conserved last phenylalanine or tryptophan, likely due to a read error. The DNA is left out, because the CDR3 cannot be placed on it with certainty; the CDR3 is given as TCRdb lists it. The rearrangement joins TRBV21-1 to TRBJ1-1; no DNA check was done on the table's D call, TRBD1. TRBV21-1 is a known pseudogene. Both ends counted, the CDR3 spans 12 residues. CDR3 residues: CASSDHSRSFLS.

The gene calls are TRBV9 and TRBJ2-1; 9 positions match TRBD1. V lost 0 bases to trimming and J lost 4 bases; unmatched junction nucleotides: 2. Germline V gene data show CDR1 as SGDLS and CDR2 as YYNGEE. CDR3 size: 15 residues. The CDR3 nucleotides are TGTGCCAGCAGCGTAGAGGGGACAGGGTACAATGAGCAGTTCTTC. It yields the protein CASSVEGTGYNEQFF.

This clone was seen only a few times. Written as DNA, the CDR3 is TGCGCCAGCGCAGAGTCGGGGTTACAGACCCAGTACTTC. Amino acids: CASAESGLQTQYF. This chain joins TRBV5-1 and TRBJ2-5; D is possibly TRBD2 (5 bases). In germline, CDR1 is SGHRS, CDR2 YFSETQ. The CDR3 is made up of 13 amino acids. Between the trimmed V and J ends, which lost 7 bases and 6 bases, there was a span of 16 bases.

The CDR3 spells CASSFQTSGRSTDTQYF. The CDR3 DNA reads TGTGCCAGCAGCTTTCAGACTAGCGGGAGGAGCACAGATACGCAGTATTTT. V and J are TRBV11-2 and TRBJ2-3; 13 bases align to TRBD2. The junction had 3 bases not matched to a gene; V was cut back by 3 bases and J by 0 bases. Germline CDR1 is SGHAT and CDR2 is FQNNGV. This CDR3 is built from 17 residues.

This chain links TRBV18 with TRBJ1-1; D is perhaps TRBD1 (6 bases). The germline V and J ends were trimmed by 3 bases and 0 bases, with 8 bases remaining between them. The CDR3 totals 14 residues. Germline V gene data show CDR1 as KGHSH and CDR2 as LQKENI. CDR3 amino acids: CASSPGGLNTEAFF. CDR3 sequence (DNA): TGTGCCAGCTCACCGGGGGGGCTGAACACTGAAGCTTTCTTT.

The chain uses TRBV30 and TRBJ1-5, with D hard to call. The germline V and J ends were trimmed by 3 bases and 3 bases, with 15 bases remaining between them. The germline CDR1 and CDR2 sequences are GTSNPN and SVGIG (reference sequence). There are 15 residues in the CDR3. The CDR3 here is CAWSFSSSYNQPQHF. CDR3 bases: TGTGCCTGGAGCTTCAGTTCTTCATACAATCAGCCCCAGCATTTT.

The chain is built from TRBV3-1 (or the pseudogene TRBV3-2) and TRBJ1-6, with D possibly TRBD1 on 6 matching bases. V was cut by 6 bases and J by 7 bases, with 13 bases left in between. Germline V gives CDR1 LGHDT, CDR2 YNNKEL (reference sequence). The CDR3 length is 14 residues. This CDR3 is CASRTGGGNSPLHF. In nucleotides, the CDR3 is TGTGCCAGCAGGACGGGGGGCGGGAATTCACCCCTCCACTTT.

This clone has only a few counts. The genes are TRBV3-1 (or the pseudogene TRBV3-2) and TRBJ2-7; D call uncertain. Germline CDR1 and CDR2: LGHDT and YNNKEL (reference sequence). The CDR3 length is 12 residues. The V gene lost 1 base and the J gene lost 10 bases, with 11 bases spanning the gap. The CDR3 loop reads CASSQALSAQYF. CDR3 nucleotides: TGTGCCAGCAGCCAAGCTCTAAGTGCACAGTACTTC.